These 26 T cell receptor beta chains originate from one sample sequenced in a study of Graves' ophthalmopathy and Graves' hyperthyroidism. RNA served as the template for amplifying TCR beta CDR3 regions. In the first round, RT-PCR was carried out with HTBI primers, and a multiplex PCR formed the second round. TCRdb reanalysed the multiplex PCR reads using MiXCR and keeps one entry per CDR3 protein. Of around 22,000 distinct CDR3 sequences in the sample, less than 50% were seen once. Sequencing input: peripheral blood. All receptors derive from an adult woman with stable Graves' hyperthyroidism.

In this sample, this clonotype turned up many times. The J gene is TRBJ1-4, the V gene TRBV6-5; D might be TRBD1 (6 bases). Deletions cut 6 bases from V and 3 bases from J, with 14 bases between. Germline CDR1 reads MNHEY; CDR2 reads SVGAGI. The CDR3 loop spans 15 amino acids. The CDR3 DNA reads as TGTGCCAGCAGCGCGCGGGGGGCCTCTAATGAAAAACTGTTTTTT. It is translated as CASSARGASNEKLFF.

This clonotype was recorded once. The chain links TRBV11-1 to TRBJ2-1; 8 nucleotides align to TRBD1. Germline V lookup: CDR1 SGHAT, CDR2 FQDESV (reference sequence). The CDR3 has 13 residues. V gave up 2 bases and J gave up 14 bases; unmatched junction bases: 8. CDR3 sequence reads: CASSLRPTGDKFF. CDR3 coding DNA: TGTGCCAGCAGCTTAAGGCCGACAGGGGATAAGTTCTTC.

This clonotype rates as medium-sized. The rearrangement uses TRBV7-9 and TRBJ2-5; D may be TRBD1 (6 bases). Germline V gene sequence: CDR1 SEHNR, CDR2 FQNEAQ (reference sequence). V was clipped by 5 bases and J by 4 bases, with 17 bases between them. This CDR3 comprises 15 residues. The CDR3 spells CASSPGVGGRETQYF. For the CDR3, the DNA is TGTGCCAGCAGCCCCGGGGTTGGGGGCCGAGAGACCCAGTACTTC.

This clonotype was counted many times. The chain uses TRBV5-6 and TRBJ1-2; D unresolved. This CDR3 spans 14 amino acids. The germline CDR1 and CDR2 sequences are SGHDT and YYEEEE. V was pared by 5 bases and J by 3 bases, with 14 bases between. The CDR3 nucleotides are TGTGCCAGCAGTCAGAAGAGCGGGTACTATGGCTACACCTTC. This sequence encodes CASSQKSGYYGYTF.

The V call is TRBV5-1, the J call TRBJ1-1; D ambiguous. CDR1 SGHRS and CDR2 YFSETQ come from the germline V gene. V shed 0 bases and J shed 10 bases, with 19 bases lying between them. The length of the CDR3 is 15 residues. The CDR3 DNA reads as TGCGCCAGCAGCTTGGTGCTTCCGGGAAACACGGTAGCTTTCTTT. Translated, it gives CASSLVLPGNTVAFF.

This clonotype was counted ten times or more. J is TRBJ1-3 and V is TRBV6-5; the D gene is possibly TRBD1 (5 bases). Trimming took 2 bases from V and 0 from J, leaving 11 bases between them. Germline V gene data show CDR1 as MNHEY and CDR2 as SVGAGI. The CDR3 has 16 amino acids. CDR3 nucleotides: TGTGCCAGCAGTTACACTAGACAGAACTCTGGAAACACCATATATTTT. Amino acid sequence: CASSYTRQNSGNTIYF.

This clonotype is medium-sized (0.01 to 0.1%). The chain recombines TRBV19 with TRBJ2-7, with 7 bases identical to TRBD2. The V segment lost 4 bases and the J segment 0 bases; nucleotides outside the gene matches: 3. Germline V lookup: CDR1 LNHDA, CDR2 SQIVND (reference sequence). The CDR3 spans 14 residues. The CDR3 DNA reads TGTGCCAGTAGTACTACTAGCGACTCCTACGAGCAGTACTTC. Translation gives CASSTTSDSYEQYF.

V gene TRBV2 combines with J gene TRBJ2-1; 12 bases agree with TRBD1. The length of the CDR3 is 15 residues. The junction had 4 bases not matched to a gene; V was cut back by 7 bases and J by 3 bases. Per germline, CDR1 SNHLY and CDR2 FYNNEI. The CDR3: CASTGTGGNYNEQFF. For the CDR3, the DNA is TGTGCCAGCACAGGGACAGGGGGCAACTACAATGAGCAGTTCTTC.

At least ten counts were recorded for this clonotype. The chain employs TRBV6-1 and TRBJ1-2; D is possibly TRBD1 (5 bases). Trimming cost V 3 bases and J 4 bases, with 21 bases left between them. In germline, CDR1 is MNHNS, CDR2 SASEGT. The CDR3 runs to 17 residues. CDR3 in DNA: TGTGCCAGCAGTGACTGGCTAGGACACTCAGGGAGCTATGGCTACACCTTC. Residues: CASSDWLGHSGSYGYTF.

This clonotype was counted many times. The chain has TRBV11-2 and TRBJ2-1, with D perhaps being TRBD1 or TRBD2 (7 bases each). The V and J ends lost 2 bases and 0 bases respectively, with 20 bases between them. The CDR3 has 19 residues. The germline CDR1 and CDR2 sequences are SGHAT and FQNNGV. The CDR3 DNA is TGTGCCAGCAGCTTATACCGCGGGGGCAGGGGGAGCTCCTACAATGAGCAGTTCTTC. Its protein is CASSLYRGGRGSSYNEQFF.

The CDR3 is CSPTLLTSGGYNEQFF. The CDR3 nucleotides are TGCAGCCCCACCCTCCTGACTAGCGGGGGCTACAATGAGCAGTTCTTC. The chain employs TRBV29-1 and TRBJ2-1; 12 bases are shared with TRBD2. CDR3 length: 16 amino acids. Germline V gene lookup returns CDR1 SQVTM and CDR2 ANQGSEA. After removal of 8 bases from V and 3 bases from J, the junction contained 11 bases not matched to a gene.

This clonotype occurred many times. The rearrangement joins TRBV11-2 to TRBJ2-1, with 13 bases fitting TRBD2. The V gene's germline CDR1 is SGHAT and CDR2 FQNNGV. The CDR3 runs to 18 residues. J was trimmed by 8 bases and V by 5 bases; bases with no gene match: 15. CDR3 sequence: CASSPDPRLAGGDDEQFF. The CDR3 DNA reads as TGTGCCAGCAGCCCCGACCCGCGACTAGCGGGAGGAGACGATGAGCAGTTCTTC.

V is TRBV6-1 and J is TRBJ2-2; D possibly matches TRBD1 or TRBD2 (5 bases each). Germline CDR1 MNHNS, CDR2 SASEGT. The CDR3 is 13 amino acids. Trimming stripped 6 bases from V and 8 bases from J, with 13 bases between. For the CDR3, the DNA is TGTGCCAGCAGACTAGACAGCTCTGGGGAGCTGTTTTTT. Translation: CASRLDSSGELFF.

The CDR3 nucleotides read TGTGCCAGCAGCTTCGACAGTCTATGGGGCTACACCTTC. Protein product: CASSFDSLWGYTF. The chain combines TRBV13 with TRBJ1-2; perhaps TRBD1 as D (5 bases). Germline V gene sequence: CDR1 PRHDT, CDR2 FYEKMQ (reference sequence). This CDR3 has 13 residues. V was clipped by 3 bases and J by 8 bases, with 13 bases between them.

This clonotype was counted between two and nine times. The rearrangement joins TRBV2 to TRBJ2-7; D is unresolved. Germline values: CDR1 SNHLY, CDR2 FYNNEI. The CDR3 consists of 11 residues. Trimming removed 5 bases at V and 4 bases at J, with 6 bases between. This CDR3 is CASSIKYEQYF. In DNA, the CDR3 is TGTGCCAGCAGTATAAAGTACGAGCAGTACTTC.

This clonotype was seen a handful of times. V is TRBV14 and J is TRBJ2-1, with D uncertain. Trimming pared 4 bases from V and 5 bases from J, leaving 15 bases between. In germline, CDR1 is SGHDN, CDR2 FVKESK. This CDR3 comprises 15 residues. CDR3 residues: CASSLVDGRNNEQFF. The CDR3 DNA reads TGTGCCAGCAGCCTCGTCGATGGTAGAAACAATGAGCAGTTCTTC.

This clonotype was picked up many times. V and J are TRBV12-3 or TRBV12-4 and TRBJ2-7; D is uncertain. The CDR3 loop spans 12 amino acids. Trimming removed 2 bases at V and 4 bases at J, with 6 bases between. The CDR3 loop is CASSLSYYEQYF. The DNA for the CDR3 is TGTGCCAGCAGTTTATCCTATTACGAGCAGTACTTC.

The chain is built from TRBV29-1 and TRBJ1-2, with 9 bases identical to TRBD1. Trimming at V came to 3 bases and at J to 8 bases, leaving 4 bases not matched to a gene. The CDR3 is 12 amino acids. Germline V gives CDR1 SQVTM, CDR2 ANQGSEA. The CDR3 loop reads CSVDRTGDGYTF. In DNA, the CDR3 is TGCAGCGTTGACAGGACAGGGGACGGCTACACCTTC.

This chain links TRBV6-1 with TRBJ2-6; the D is unclear. Trimming left V 6 bases short and J 4 bases short, with 7 bases between. Germline V lookup: CDR1 MNHNS, CDR2 SASEGT. This CDR3 contains 13 residues. The CDR3 region has the DNA TGTGCCAGCAGCCTACAGGGGGCCAACGTCCTGACTTTC. Its translation: CASSLQGANVLTF.

This clonotype was counted between two and nine times. The chain carries TRBV25-1 and TRBJ2-7, with D possibly called TRBD1 or TRBD2 (6 bases each). The germline V gene encodes CDR1 MGHDK and CDR2 SYGVNS. This CDR3 spans 16 amino acids. V was cut by 6 bases and J by 1 base, with 19 bases left in between. CDR3 loop: CASSGLGAGTSYEQYF. DNA for the CDR3: TGTGCCAGCAGCGGGCTGGGTGCGGGGACATCCTACGAGCAGTACTTC.

The genes are TRBV7-2 and TRBJ2-3; 11 bases line up with TRBD2. This CDR3 region has 16 residues. The junction had 7 bases not matched to a gene; V was cut back by 5 bases and J by 3 bases. Germline CDR1 is SGHTA and CDR2 is FQGNSA. CDR3 sequence (DNA): TGTGCCAGCAGCCGAATAGCGGGAGGGCCGACAGATACGCAGTATTTT. This gives the protein CASSRIAGGPTDTQYF.

This clonotype was detected many times. This chain joins TRBV6-4 and TRBJ2-3; 12 bases are a match to TRBD2. In germline, CDR1 is MRHNA, CDR2 SNTAGT. There are 16 residues in the CDR3. The trim removed 4 bases at V and 0 bases at J, leaving 2 bases unmatched. The CDR3 loop reads CASSGTSGTSTDTQYF. The CDR3 DNA is TGTGCCAGCAGTGGGACTAGCGGGACTAGCACAGATACGCAGTATTTT.

At least ten counts were recorded for this clonotype. CDR3 coding DNA: TGTGCCAGCAGTTCAAATAGCGGGAGTATGAACGAGCAGTACTTC. Translated, it gives CASSSNSGSMNEQYF. The chain joins TRBV12-3 or TRBV12-4 to TRBJ2-7; 9 bases align to TRBD2. V lost 4 bases, J lost 5 bases, and 9 bases stayed unmatched. The CDR3 is 15 amino acids.

This clonotype was picked up many times. The rearrangement links TRBV2 to TRBJ2-1; 11 positions agree with TRBD2. Germline V gives CDR1 SNHLY, CDR2 FYNNEI. With 11 bases clipped from V and 0 bases from J, the junction kept 3 bases outside the gene matches. This CDR3 has 14 residues. This CDR3 reads CAVLAGASYNEQFF. The CDR3 bases are TGTGCCGTACTAGCGGGGGCCTCCTACAATGAGCAGTTCTTC. The full variable domain, its missing parts supplied by reference TRBV2 and TRBJ2-1, is EPEVTQTPSHQVTQMGQEVILRCVPISNHLYFYWYRQILGQKVEFLVSFYNNEISEKSEIFDDQFSVERPDGSNFTLKIRSTKLEDSAMYFCAVLAGASYNEQFFGPGTRLTVL.

Many counts were recorded for this clonotype. V is TRBV19 and J is TRBJ2-2; D perhaps matches TRBD1 (5 bases). Between the trimmed V and J ends, which lost 4 bases and 7 bases, there was a span of 19 bases. Germline CDR1 and CDR2: LNHDA and SQIVND (reference sequence). This CDR3 region has 16 residues. The CDR3 DNA sequence: TGTGCCAGTAGTAGGACCCTTAGCAGGGCGAGCGGGGAGCTGTTTTTT. This encodes CASSRTLSRASGELFF. Full variable domain (remainder filled in from reference TRBV19 and TRBJ2-2): DGGITQSPKYLFRKEGQNVTLSCEQNLNHDAMYWYRQDPGQGLRLIYYSQIVNDFQKGDIAEGYSVSREKKESFPLTVTSAQKNPTAFYLCASSRTLSRASGELFFGEGSRLTVL.

At least ten counts were recorded for this clonotype. J is TRBJ2-3 and V is TRBV5-6; 7 bases align to TRBD2. This CDR3 has 15 amino acids. Trimming took 3 bases from V and 6 from J; bases not matched to a gene: 10. Germline CDR1 and CDR2: SGHDT and YYEEEE. The CDR3 sequence is CASSWGGRAQDTQYF. CDR3 nucleotides: TGTGCCAGCAGCTGGGGAGGGAGGGCCCAGGATACGCAGTATTTT.